The source of this T cell receptor (beta chain) is a study of shared clonotypes between healthy human individuals. CD8 cells regarded as naive lacked CD45RO, were positively chosen for CCR7, and omitted terminally differentiated effector memory CD45RA+ cells. Donors comprised healthy HIV-negative adults lacking recent acute infections or vaccinations. Generated by immunoSEQ multiplex PCR, the TCRdb table keeps only in-frame clones and is missing some. Of roughly 1,800,000 clones in the sample, about 95% were seen once. The receptor's source is a man younger than 35 in good health. The sequencing input was naive CD8+ T cells sorted from blood.

DNA for the CDR3: TGTGCCAGCACCTCGGCAGGGGGTAACACCGGGGAGCTGTTTTTT. Amino acids: CASTSAGGNTGELFF. The chain is built from TRBV7-6 and TRBJ2-2; 7 nucleotides agree with TRBD1. The CDR3 is 15 residues long. J gave up 2 bases and V 7 bases, and 7 bases lay outside the gene matches. From germline, CDR1 is SGHVS and CDR2 FNYEAQ.